This is a list of T cell receptor beta chains from one sample in a study of blood T cells in healthy people across ages. From the 5' RACE reads, TCRdb called clonotypes with MiXCR, one entry per CDR3 protein. The top ten clones hold under 30% of a sample with roughly 730,000 distinct CDR3 sequences, 56% of them seen once. The specimen sequenced was blood. These receptors all stem from a man aged 35 to 55 in good health. Each CDR3 is given with its conserved first and last residue.

>TRBV6-2/TRBV6-3|TRBJ2-7
CASSPLGSGSSTYEQYF
>TRBV2|TRBJ1-2
CASIPGDFGSYTF
>TRBV20-1|TRBJ1-2
CSASPWTPPVRNYGYTF
>TRBV28|TRBJ2-4
CASSLLGGVRPKNIQYF
>TRBV5-1|TRBJ2-3
CASSFGQGAYTQYF
>TRBV7-2|TRBJ2-5
CASSLGRVPLNEQYF
>TRBV28|TRBJ2-7
CASSLWGQGSYEQYF
>TRBV6-1|TRBJ2-7
CASTPLPSGTRSYEQYF
>TRBV28|TRBJ2-1
CASSPYGGFYEQFF
>TRBV29-1|TRBJ2-7
CSVEQLSGRRAYNEQYF
>TRBV28|TRBJ2-5
CASTPGQPQETQYF
>TRBV6-1|NA
CASSVQQVYEQYF
>TRBV9|TRBJ2-3
CASSPPGTRTDTQYF
>TRBV7-2|TRBJ2-5
CASSLASGLAGKETQYF
>TRBV20-1|TRBJ2-1
CSVNRVRGEQFF
>TRBV15|NA
CATSRDRQGVGNEQYF
>TRBV6-6|TRBJ2-1
CASMNSWANNGQFF
>TRBV7-7|TRBJ2-5
CASSLTISEASEQYF
>TRBV4-3|TRBJ2-1
CASRGRRGEQFF
>TRBV20-1|TRBJ2-3
CSALGAGGSGLDTQYF
>TRBV6-6|TRBJ1-4
CASSPGENREKLFF
>TRBV25-1|TRBJ2-6
CASRTGPHVLTF
>TRBV18|TRBJ1-2
CASSPKDNYGYTF
>TRBV20-1|TRBJ2-7
CSAKDGTSGNSYEQYF
>TRBV7-3|TRBJ1-2
CASSPSGRADYGYTF
>TRBV12-3/TRBV12-4|TRBJ1-6
CASSLETGSSPLHF
>TRBV12-3/TRBV12-4|TRBJ2-5
CASSFQDSQETQYF
>TRBV20-1|TRBJ2-5
CSAGGTSGLETQYF
>TRBV20-1|TRBJ2-3
CSPNPGGGTDTQYF
>TRBV7-2|TRBJ2-1
CASSLVGGGDNEQFF
>TRBV28|TRBJ2-1
CASSFGLATNEQFF
>TRBV9|TRBJ2-1
CASSESGLARVGEQFF
>TRBV20-1|TRBJ2-1
CSARRLAGAKDEQFF
>TRBV29-1|TRBJ2-5
CSVDLGTSGGWQETQYF
>TRBV5-1|TRBJ2-5
CASSLAALQETQYF